One sample yielded the 17 T cell receptor beta chains listed below, sequenced in a study of T cell changes during pregnancy in multiple sclerosis (dated by TCRdb to between 2019 and 2020). Libraries were made using the immunoSEQ multiplex PCR assay. TCRdb carries this immuneACCESS record with in-frame sequences only. Its versions omit some clonotypes, under half of them owing to an unresolved V gene in the studies checked, with the rest unexplained. The sample records fewer than 55,000 clones, around nine tenths of which are singletons. Less than 0.6% of the sample is taken by the ten largest. This sample comprised CD4+ T cells from peripheral blood mononuclear cells, obtained in the third trimester of pregnancy. Every receptor here comes from a female donor with multiple sclerosis, enrolled in a pregnancy study.

This chain uses TRBV10-3 with TRBJ2-3; 7 bases agree with TRBD2. This CDR3 region has 13 residues. The V segment lost 10 bases and the J segment 3 bases; nucleotides outside the gene matches: 7. Germline loops: CDR1 ENHRY, CDR2 SYGVKD. This CDR3 reads CATGLVKTDTQYF. The CDR3 nucleotides read TGTGCCACTGGACTAGTAAAGACAGATACGCAGTATTTT.

The rearrangement links TRBV5-1 to TRBJ1-2; D uncertain. CDR3 length: 16 residues. Germline values: CDR1 SGHRS, CDR2 YFSETQ. Trimming stripped 0 bases from V and 0 bases from J, with 12 bases between. CDR3 sequence: CASSLASKSSNYGYTF. The CDR3 DNA is TGCGCCAGCAGCTTGGCCAGTAAGTCTTCTAACTATGGCTACACCTTC.

This sequence joins TRBV6-1 and TRBJ1-4; TRBD1 is a possible D gene (6 bases). Per germline, CDR1 MNHNS and CDR2 SASEGT. V lost 6 bases, J lost 1 base, and 9 bases lay in between. The CDR3 runs 14 residues. The CDR3, as DNA: TGTGCCAGCAGAATGACAGGAACTAATGAAAAACTGTTTTTT. Protein product: CASRMTGTNEKLFF.

CDR3 bases: TGCGCCAGCAGTGACGGCTACAATGAGCAGTTCTTC. Translating gives CASSDGYNEQFF. The chain recombines TRBV10-2 with TRBJ2-1; D unclear. V lost 3 bases, J lost 3 bases, and 3 bases lay in between. The CDR3 is made up of 12 amino acids. Germline-derived CDR1 and CDR2 are WSHSY and SAAADI.

The chain couples TRBV6-5 to TRBJ1-1, with a weak D call TRBD1 (5 bases). CDR1 is MNHEY and CDR2 is SVGAGI in the germline V gene. The CDR3 extends over 13 amino acids. Deletions cut 9 bases from V and 5 bases from J, with 16 bases between. CDR3 residues: CASFLSGGTEAFF. As DNA, the CDR3 is TGTGCCAGTTTCCTCTCCGGGGGTACTGAAGCTTTCTTT.

The genes are TRBV5-6 and TRBJ1-5; TRBD1 aligns across 8 bases. V lost 0 bases to trimming and J lost 7 bases; unmatched junction nucleotides: 3. The CDR3 covers 14 residues. Looked up from germline, CDR1 is SGHDT and CDR2 is YYEEEE. This CDR3 is CASSLAGGRQPQHF. In DNA form, the CDR3 reads TGTGCCAGCAGCTTGGCAGGGGGCAGGCAGCCCCAGCATTTT.

The gene calls are TRBV4-2 and TRBJ2-5; TRBD2 matches at 9 bases. The CDR3 runs to 16 residues. Germline assignment: CDR1 LGHNA and CDR2 YNFKEQ. Trimming took 0 bases from V and 4 from J; bases not matched to a gene: 6. The CDR3 is CASSQEVAGAGETQYF. For the CDR3, the DNA is TGTGCCAGCAGCCAAGAAGTAGCGGGGGCGGGAGAGACCCAGTACTTC.

V is TRBV10-3 and J is TRBJ1-1; 7 nucleotides match TRBD1. CDR3 length: 14 amino acids. With 6 bases clipped from V and 3 bases from J, the junction kept 7 bases outside the gene matches. Germline values: CDR1 ENHRY, CDR2 SYGVKD. This chain's CDR3 is CAIRETGQDTEAFF. The CDR3 DNA is TGTGCCATCAGGGAGACAGGGCAGGACACTGAAGCTTTCTTT.

V usage is TRBV6-6 and J usage is TRBJ2-7; 7 nucleotides line up with TRBD1. This CDR3 region has 12 residues. Germline-derived CDR1 and CDR2 are MNHNY and SVGAGI (reference sequence). Germline trimming cut 5 bases from V and 3 bases from J; bases unmatched to any gene: 1. The CDR3 protein is CASSRDSYEQYF. Written as DNA, the CDR3 is TGTGCCAGCAGTAGGGACAGCTACGAGCAGTACTTC.

On this clone: The junction differs from germline at one of its ends, possibly a read error. V is TRBV6-1 and J is TRBJ2-7; no clear D. The germline CDR1 and CDR2 sequences are MNHNS and SASEGT. CDR3 size: 11 residues. The CDR3 loop is CASSEAEVPAF. In DNA, the CDR3 is TGTGCCAGCAGTGAAGCTGAGGTACCAGCCTTC.

The CDR3 DNA follows: TGTGCCAGCAGTGTTAGGGGGAACGAGCAGTACTTC. The encoded protein is CASSVRGNEQYF. The J gene is TRBJ2-7, the V gene TRBV2; a possible D gene is TRBD1 (6 bases). The V end lost 4 bases, the J end lost 5 bases, and 9 bases lay between the germline ends. Germline V gene lookup returns CDR1 SNHLY and CDR2 FYNNEI. The CDR3 is 12 residues long.

In this sample, this clone turned up once. The rearrangement joins TRBV9 to TRBJ1-3, with a weak D call TRBD1 (5 bases). CDR3 size: 16 residues. The V gene's germline CDR1 is SGDLS and CDR2 YYNGEE. The V end lost 0 bases, the J end lost 9 bases, and 19 bases lay between the germline ends. The CDR3 region has the DNA TGTGCCAGCAGCGTAGTACCCGCAGGGATAGATAGCACCATATATTTT. Translating gives CASSVVPAGIDSTIYF. Using reference TRBV9 and TRBJ1-3 for the parts outside the CDR3, the full variable domain is DSGVTQTPKHLITATGQRVTLRCSPRSGDLSVYWYQQSLDQGLQFLIQYYNGEERAKGNILERFSAQQFPDLHSELNLSSLELGDSALYFCASSVVPAGIDSTIYFGEGSWLTVV.

The chain couples TRBV7-9 to TRBJ1-1; TRBD1 matches at 7 bases. This CDR3 has 16 amino acids. Germline V gene data show CDR1 as SEHNR and CDR2 as FQNEAQ (reference sequence). V lost 3 bases to trimming and J lost 11 bases; unmatched junction nucleotides: 18. The DNA for the CDR3 is TGTGCCAGCAGCTTTCCCGGAATGGGACAGTCGGAGGCGGCTTTCTTT. It codes for CASSFPGMGQSEAAFF.

CDR3 residues: CAISESAGTGGYEQYF. DNA for the CDR3: TGTGCCATCAGTGAGTCAGCCGGGACAGGGGGCTACGAGCAGTACTTC. The genes are TRBV10-3 and TRBJ2-7; 11 bases map to TRBD1. Germline-derived CDR1 and CDR2 are ENHRY and SYGVKD. The CDR3 length is 16 residues. The J segment lost 3 bases and the V segment lost 0 bases, leaving 4 bases of the junction unmatched.

The chain couples TRBV10-1 to TRBJ2-1; D gene unclear. The CDR3 loop spans 14 amino acids. The ends were cut back, 1 base at V and 4 bases at J, with 8 bases in the middle. Germline CDR1 reads WNHNN; CDR2 reads SYGVQD (reference sequence). The CDR3 region is CASSEYLSYNEQFF. The CDR3 DNA is TGCGCCAGCAGTGAGTATCTTTCTTACAATGAGCAGTTCTTC.

The chain joins TRBV10-1 to TRBJ2-3; 8 bases are shared with TRBD1. V lost 0 bases to trimming and J lost 1 base; unmatched junction nucleotides: 3. The CDR3 is 16 residues long. The germline gives CDR1 WNHNN, CDR2 SYGVQD (reference sequence). CDR3 protein: CASSESGQGGTDTQYF. Written as DNA, the CDR3 is TGCGCCAGCAGTGAGTCTGGACAGGGCGGCACAGATACGCAGTATTTT.

The chain couples TRBV11-1 to TRBJ2-5, with TRBD1 identical over 7 bases. Germline-derived CDR1 and CDR2 are SGHAT and FQDESV (reference sequence). This CDR3 region has 18 residues. With 1 base clipped from V and 5 bases from J, the junction kept 16 bases outside the gene matches. The CDR3 protein is CASSLGLRVGGGKETQYF. CDR3 nucleotides: TGTGCCAGCAGCTTAGGATTAAGGGTAGGGGGCGGTAAGGAGACCCAGTACTTC.